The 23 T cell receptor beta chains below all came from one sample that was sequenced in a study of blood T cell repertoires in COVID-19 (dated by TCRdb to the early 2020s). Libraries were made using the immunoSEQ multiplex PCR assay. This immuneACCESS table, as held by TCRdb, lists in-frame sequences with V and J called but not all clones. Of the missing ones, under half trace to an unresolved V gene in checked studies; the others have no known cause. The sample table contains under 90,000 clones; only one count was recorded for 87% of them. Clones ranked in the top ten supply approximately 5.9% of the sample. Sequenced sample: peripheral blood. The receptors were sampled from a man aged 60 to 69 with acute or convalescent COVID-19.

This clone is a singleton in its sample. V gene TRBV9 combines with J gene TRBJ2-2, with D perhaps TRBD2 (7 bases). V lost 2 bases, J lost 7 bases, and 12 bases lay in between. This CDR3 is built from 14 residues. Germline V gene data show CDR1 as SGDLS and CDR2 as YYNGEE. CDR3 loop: CASSVRGAGGELFF. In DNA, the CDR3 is TGTGCCAGCAGCGTCCGGGGGGCAGGCGGGGAGCTGTTTTTT.

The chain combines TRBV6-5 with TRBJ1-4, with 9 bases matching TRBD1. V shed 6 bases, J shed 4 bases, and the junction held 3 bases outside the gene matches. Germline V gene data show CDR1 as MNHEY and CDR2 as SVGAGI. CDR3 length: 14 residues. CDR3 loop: CASRRTGVNEKLFF. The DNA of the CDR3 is TGTGCCAGCAGAAGGACAGGGGTTAATGAAAAACTGTTTTTT.

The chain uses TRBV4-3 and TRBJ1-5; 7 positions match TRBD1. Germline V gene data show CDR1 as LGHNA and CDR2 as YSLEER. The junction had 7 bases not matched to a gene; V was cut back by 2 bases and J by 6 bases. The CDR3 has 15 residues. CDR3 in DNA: TGCGCCAGCAGCCAACACACAGGGGACGGTCAGCCCCAGCATTTT. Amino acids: CASSQHTGDGQPQHF.

CDR3 sequence: CASSQGRTPYEQYF. The CDR3 nucleotides are TGTGCCAGCAGCCAGGGTCGAACGCCTTACGAGCAGTACTTC. The chain combines TRBV9 with TRBJ2-7; possible D gene TRBD1, 5 bases. V lost 4 bases, J lost 4 bases, and 15 bases lay in between. Germline CDR1 SGDLS, CDR2 YYNGEE. The CDR3 loop spans 14 amino acids.

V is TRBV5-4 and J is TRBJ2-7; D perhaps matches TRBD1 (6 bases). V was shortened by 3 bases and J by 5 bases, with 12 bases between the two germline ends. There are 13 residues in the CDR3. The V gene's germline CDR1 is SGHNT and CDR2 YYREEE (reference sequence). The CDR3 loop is CASSSGTKDEQYF. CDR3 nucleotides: TGTGCCAGCAGCTCCGGGACAAAGGACGAGCAGTACTTC. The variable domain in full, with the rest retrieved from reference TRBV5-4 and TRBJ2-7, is ETGVTQSPTHLIKTRGQQVTLRCSSQSGHNTVSWYQQALGQGPQFIFQYYREEENGRGNFPPRFSGLQFPNYSSELNVNALELDDSALYLCASSSGTKDEQYFGPGTRLTVT.

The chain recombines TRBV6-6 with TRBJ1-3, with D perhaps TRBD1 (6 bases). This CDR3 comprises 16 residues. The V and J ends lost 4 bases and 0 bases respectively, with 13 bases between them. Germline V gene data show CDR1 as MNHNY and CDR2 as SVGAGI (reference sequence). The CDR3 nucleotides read TGTGCCAGCAGTTCCCTAGGACAGCGCTCTGGAAACACCATATATTTT. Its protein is CASSSLGQRSGNTIYF.

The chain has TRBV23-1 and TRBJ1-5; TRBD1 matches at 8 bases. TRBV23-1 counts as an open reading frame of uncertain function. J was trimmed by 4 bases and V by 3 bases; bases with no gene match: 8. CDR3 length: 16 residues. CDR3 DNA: TGCGCCAGCAGTCAGCCGGGAACAGGGGGGAATCAGCCCCAGCATTTT. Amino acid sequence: CASSQPGTGGNQPQHF.

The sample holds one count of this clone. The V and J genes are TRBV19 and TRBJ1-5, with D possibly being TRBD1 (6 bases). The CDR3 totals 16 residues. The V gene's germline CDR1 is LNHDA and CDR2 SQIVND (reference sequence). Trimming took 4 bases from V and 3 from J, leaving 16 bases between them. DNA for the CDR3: TGTGCCAGTAGTAATAGGAGACAGGAGGTCAATCAGCCCCAGCATTTT. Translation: CASSNRRQEVNQPQHF.

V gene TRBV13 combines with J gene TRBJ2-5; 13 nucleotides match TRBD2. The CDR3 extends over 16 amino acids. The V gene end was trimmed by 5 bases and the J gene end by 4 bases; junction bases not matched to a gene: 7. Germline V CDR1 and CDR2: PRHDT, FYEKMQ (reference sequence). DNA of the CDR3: TGTGCCAGCAGCACCACTAGCGGGGGGGTTGTAGAGACCCAGTACTTC. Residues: CASSTTSGGVVETQYF.

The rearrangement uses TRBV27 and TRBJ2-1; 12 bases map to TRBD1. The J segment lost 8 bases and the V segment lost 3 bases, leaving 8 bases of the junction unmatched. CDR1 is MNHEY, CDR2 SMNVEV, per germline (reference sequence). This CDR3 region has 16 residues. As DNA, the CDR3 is TGTGCCAGCAGTTTGAGGGGGACAGGGGGCTTCGATGAGCAGTTCTTC. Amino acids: CASSLRGTGGFDEQFF.

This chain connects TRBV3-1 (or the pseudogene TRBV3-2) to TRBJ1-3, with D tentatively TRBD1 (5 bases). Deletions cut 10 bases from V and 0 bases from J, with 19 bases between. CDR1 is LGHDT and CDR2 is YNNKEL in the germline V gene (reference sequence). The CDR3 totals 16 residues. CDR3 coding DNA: TGTGCCACCACAAGGGGAGGGCAGGGCTCTGGAAACACCATATATTTT. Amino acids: CATTRGGQGSGNTIYF.

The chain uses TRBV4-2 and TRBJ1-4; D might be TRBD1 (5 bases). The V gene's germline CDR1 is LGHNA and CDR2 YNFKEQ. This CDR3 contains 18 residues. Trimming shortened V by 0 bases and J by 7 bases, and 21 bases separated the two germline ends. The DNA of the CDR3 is TGTGCCAGCAGCCAAGATGGGGCGGGGCCGTTATATAGTGAAAAACTGTTTTTT. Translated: CASSQDGAGPLYSEKLFF.

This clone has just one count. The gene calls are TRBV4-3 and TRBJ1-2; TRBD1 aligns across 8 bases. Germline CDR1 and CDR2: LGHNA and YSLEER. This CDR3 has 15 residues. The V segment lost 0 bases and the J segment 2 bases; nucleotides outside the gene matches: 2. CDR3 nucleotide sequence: TGCGCCAGCAGCCAAGATCAGGGGGCAAACTATGGCTACACCTTC. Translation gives CASSQDQGANYGYTF.

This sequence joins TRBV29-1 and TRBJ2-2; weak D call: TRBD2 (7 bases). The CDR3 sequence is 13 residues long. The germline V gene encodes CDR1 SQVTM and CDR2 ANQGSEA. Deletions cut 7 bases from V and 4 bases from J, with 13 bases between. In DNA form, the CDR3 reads TGCAGCGGTGGGGGGGCAAGCACCGGGGAGCTGTTTTTT. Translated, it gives CSGGGASTGELFF.

The CDR3 region is CASSYGHSMQPQHF. The CDR3 DNA is TGTGCCAGCAGTTACGGACATTCCATGCAGCCCCAGCATTTT. This chain connects TRBV6-2 or TRBV6-3 to TRBJ1-5; D is possibly TRBD1 (5 bases). The CDR3 is 14 amino acids. Germline V gene data show CDR1 as MNHEY and CDR2 as SVGEGT. The V end lost 2 bases, the J end lost 7 bases, and 12 bases lay between the germline ends.

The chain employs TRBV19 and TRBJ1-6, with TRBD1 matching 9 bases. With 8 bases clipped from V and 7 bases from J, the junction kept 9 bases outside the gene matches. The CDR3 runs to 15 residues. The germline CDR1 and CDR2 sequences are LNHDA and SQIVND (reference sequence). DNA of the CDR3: TGTGCCAGTTCGGTGAATGGACAGGGGAATTCACCCCTCCACTTT. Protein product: CASSVNGQGNSPLHF.

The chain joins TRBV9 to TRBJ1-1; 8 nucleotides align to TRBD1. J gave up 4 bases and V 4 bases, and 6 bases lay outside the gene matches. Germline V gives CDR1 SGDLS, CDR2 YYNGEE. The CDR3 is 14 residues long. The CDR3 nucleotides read TGTGCCAGCAGCTCTACAGGGGGTGGCACTGAAGCTTTCTTT. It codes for CASSSTGGGTEAFF.

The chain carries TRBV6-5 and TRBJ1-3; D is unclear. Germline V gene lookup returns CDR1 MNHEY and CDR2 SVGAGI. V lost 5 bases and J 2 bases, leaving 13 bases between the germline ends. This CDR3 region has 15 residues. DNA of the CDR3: TGTGCCAGCAGTCCCGGTCCCTATACTGGAAACACCATATATTTT. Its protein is CASSPGPYTGNTIYF.

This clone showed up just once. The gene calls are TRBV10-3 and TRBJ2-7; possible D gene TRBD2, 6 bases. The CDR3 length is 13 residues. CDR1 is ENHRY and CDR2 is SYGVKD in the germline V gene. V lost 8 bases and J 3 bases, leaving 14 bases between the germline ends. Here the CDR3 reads CAIRRDSFYEQYF. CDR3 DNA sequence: TGTGCCATCCGCCGGGACTCTTTCTACGAGCAGTACTTC.

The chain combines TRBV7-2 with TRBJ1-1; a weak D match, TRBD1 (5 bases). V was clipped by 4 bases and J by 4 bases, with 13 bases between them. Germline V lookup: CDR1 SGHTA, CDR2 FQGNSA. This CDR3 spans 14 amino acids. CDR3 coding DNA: TGTGCCAGCAGCTCAGGGATCCCGGGCACTGAAGCTTTCTTT. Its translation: CASSSGIPGTEAFF.

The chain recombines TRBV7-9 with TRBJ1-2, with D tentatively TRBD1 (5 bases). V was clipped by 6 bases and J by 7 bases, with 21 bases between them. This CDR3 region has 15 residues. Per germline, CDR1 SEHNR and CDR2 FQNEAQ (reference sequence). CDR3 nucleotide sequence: TGTGCCAGCAGGGACGGCGGCAGCCCCGGGGGTGGCTACACCTTC. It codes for CASRDGGSPGGGYTF.

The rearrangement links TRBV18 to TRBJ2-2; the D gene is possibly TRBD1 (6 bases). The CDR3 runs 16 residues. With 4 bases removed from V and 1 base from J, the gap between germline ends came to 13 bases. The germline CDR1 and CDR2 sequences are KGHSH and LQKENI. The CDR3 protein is CASSQMDSRNTGELFF. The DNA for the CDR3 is TGTGCCAGCTCACAAATGGACAGTAGGAACACCGGGGAGCTGTTTTTT.

The CDR3 nucleotides are TGTGCCAGCAGTTTTCGGGACAGTACCTACGAGCAGTACTTC. Amino acids: CASSFRDSTYEQYF. V and J are TRBV27 and TRBJ2-7; 7 nucleotides line up with TRBD1. V shed 3 bases, J shed 2 bases, and the junction held 4 bases outside the gene matches. CDR3 length: 14 residues. Germline-derived CDR1 and CDR2 are MNHEY and SMNVEV (reference sequence).